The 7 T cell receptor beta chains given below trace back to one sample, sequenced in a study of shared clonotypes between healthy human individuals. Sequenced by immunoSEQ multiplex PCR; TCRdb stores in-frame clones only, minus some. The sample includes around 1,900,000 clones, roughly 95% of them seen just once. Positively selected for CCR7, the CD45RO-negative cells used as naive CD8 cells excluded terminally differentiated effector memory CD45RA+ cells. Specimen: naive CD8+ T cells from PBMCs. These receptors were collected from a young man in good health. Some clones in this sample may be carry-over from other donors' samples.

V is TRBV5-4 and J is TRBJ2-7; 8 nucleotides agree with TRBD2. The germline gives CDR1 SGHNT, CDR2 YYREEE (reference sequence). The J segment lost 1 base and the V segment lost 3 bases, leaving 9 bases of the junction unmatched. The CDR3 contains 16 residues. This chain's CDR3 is CASSWYTSGISYEQYF. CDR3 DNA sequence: TGTGCCAGCAGCTGGTACACTAGCGGTATATCCTACGAGCAGTACTTC.

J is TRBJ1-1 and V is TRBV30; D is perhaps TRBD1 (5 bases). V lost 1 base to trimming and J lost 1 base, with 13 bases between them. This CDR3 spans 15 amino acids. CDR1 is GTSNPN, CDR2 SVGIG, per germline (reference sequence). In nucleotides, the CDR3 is TGTGCCTGGAGTGCGCCGGGGCGGGGGAACACTGAAGCTTTCTTT. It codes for CAWSAPGRGNTEAFF.

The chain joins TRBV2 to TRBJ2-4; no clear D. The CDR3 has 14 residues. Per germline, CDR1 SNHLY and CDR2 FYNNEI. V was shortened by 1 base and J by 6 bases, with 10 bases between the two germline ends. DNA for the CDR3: TGTGCCAGCAGTGAAGAGGACCAGATAAACATTCAGTACTTC. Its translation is CASSEEDQINIQYF.

CDR3 protein: CASSSLSGDNEQFF. DNA of the CDR3: TGTGCCAGCAGTTCCTTGTCGGGGGACAATGAGCAGTTCTTC. This chain uses TRBV6-5 with TRBJ2-1; TRBD2 is a possible D gene (6 bases). The CDR3 sequence is 14 residues long. Germline lookup yields CDR1 MNHEY and CDR2 SVGAGI. The V end lost 4 bases, the J end lost 5 bases, and 12 bases lay between the germline ends.

The CDR3 DNA sequence: TGCAGCGTTGAAGATGATACGCAGTATTTT. Translated, it gives CSVEDDTQYF. The chain carries TRBV29-1 and TRBJ2-3; the D is unclear. Germline lookup yields CDR1 SQVTM and CDR2 ANQGSEA. V lost 0 bases and J 6 bases, leaving 1 base between the germline ends. The CDR3 is 10 residues long.

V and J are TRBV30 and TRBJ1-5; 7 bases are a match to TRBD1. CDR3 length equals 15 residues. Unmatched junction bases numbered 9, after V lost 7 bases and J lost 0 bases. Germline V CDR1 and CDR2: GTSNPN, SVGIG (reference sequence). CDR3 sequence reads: CALQQGTYSNQPQHF. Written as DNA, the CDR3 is TGTGCCTTACAACAGGGGACGTATAGCAATCAGCCCCAGCATTTT.

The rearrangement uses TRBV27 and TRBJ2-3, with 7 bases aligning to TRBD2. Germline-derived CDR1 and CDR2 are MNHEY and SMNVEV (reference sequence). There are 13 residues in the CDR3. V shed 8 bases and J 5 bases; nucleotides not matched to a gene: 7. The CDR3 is CASGLGRRDTQYF. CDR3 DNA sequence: TGTGCCAGCGGTCTCGGGAGGAGAGATACGCAGTATTTT.